This is a list of T cell receptor beta chains from one sample in a study of blood T cell repertoires in COVID-19. Here immunoSEQ multiplex PCR was the method, and the copy in TCRdb shows in-frame clones only, minus some. This table has some 150,000 clones, around 80% appearing once. The sample taken for sequencing was peripheral blood. Source of these receptors: a woman in her 50s with acute or convalescent COVID-19. The CDR3 runs from the conserved cysteine through the conserved F or W. The order of the fields is V gene, CDR3 protein.

TRBV9 CASSVTGENSPLHF
TRBV27 CASRYHRGQDYGYTF
TRBV9 CASSAWAGSGNTIYF
TRBV6-5 CASRVQGVDEKLFF
TRBV5-1 CASSASFLSYNEQFF
TRBV5-1 CASSLGGSGGSTDTQYF
TRBV24-1 CATSDTRGGDTGELFF
TRBV3-1/TRBV3-2 CASTPTGGVTEAFF
TRBV11-3 CASSAGVGPTDTQYF
TRBV7-9 CASSPRLRGGGLSQYF
TRBV7-3 CASSLGPGNYGYTF
TRBV7-3 CASSLRSSYNSPLHF
TRBV2 CASNLVGKGDEQYF
TRBV14 CASSKAPSGTGITDTQYF
TRBV7-2 CASSLGSNTEAFF
TRBV7-2 CASSSGVRSGNTIYF
TRBV4-2 CASSQARTSGIVETQYF
TRBV12-5 CASGRLAGPYSYEQYF
TRBV7-9 CASSLDRTSGHHYEQYF
TRBV5-4 CASSSDKTGTYGYTF
TRBV5-4 CASKKQGAGTGELFF
TRBV5-1 CASSLGGATDTQYF
TRBV2 CASTGVGPVNFF
TRBV2 CASRSTIGYGYTF
TRBV11-2 CASSLGQYNEQFF
TRBV9 CASSVGGGYNEQFF
TRBV29-1 CSVPTGRGYTF
TRBV4-3 CASSQDSDRPHTYGYTF
TRBV5-1 CATPRDTVNTEAFF
TRBV29-1 CSAGGDPEAFF
TRBV7-9 CASSSLQGVPYNEQFF
TRBV7-2 CASSLEPQASNQPQHF
TRBV7-2 CASSFRRGVGYGYTF
TRBV19 CASSIVVEARYEQYF
TRBV4-2 CASSPPQADSGSPLHF
TRBV9 CASSVGTEGRYTF
TRBV5-4 CASSFGTEGSYGYTF
TRBV3-1/TRBV3-2 CASSPAGRDTEAFF
TRBV3-1/TRBV3-2 CASSPSGSKNEQFF
TRBV19 CASSPSYQPQHF
TRBV7-8 CASSKGTGSNTIYF
TRBV25-1 CASSEYSGYTF
TRBV19 CASSTGQAPNEKLFF
TRBV7-2 CASSLAASGGGYNEQFF
TRBV29-1 CSAGQGSYEQYF
TRBV11-2 CASSSVGQFWAPLHF
TRBV2 CASSTGFGEQYF
TRBV14 CASSLGRNTEAFF
TRBV29-1 CSVEGTAQEAYEQYF